The 15 T cell receptor beta chains reported below all come from one sample, sequenced in a study of OX40 agonist ivuxolimab in advanced cancers. Assay: immunoSEQ multiplex PCR; the TCRdb copy retains only in-frame clones and omits some. The data hold 60,000 to 75,000 clones, with more than 85% observed a single time. The material was CD4+ or CD8+ T cells sorted from blood, obtained in a trial of the OX40 agonist ivuxolimab. The source of these receptors is an adult with an advanced solid tumor such as melanoma, head and neck, liver or kidney cancer.

The V gene is TRBV6-5, the J gene TRBJ1-2; no definite D call. CDR1 is MNHEY and CDR2 is SVGAGI in the germline V gene. Trimming removed 0 bases at V and 7 bases at J, with 9 bases between. This CDR3 has 13 amino acids. The DNA for the CDR3 is TGTGCCAGCAGTTACTCAGGAGGGTCTGGCTACACCTTC. The encoded protein is CASSYSGGSGYTF.

The chain is built from TRBV6-5 and TRBJ2-7; D not resolved. V dropped 4 bases and J dropped 5 bases, with 9 bases sitting between them. The CDR3 has 12 residues. Per the germline V gene, CDR1 is MNHEY and CDR2 is SVGAGI. The CDR3 reads CASSSRADEQYF. DNA of the CDR3: TGTGCCAGCAGTTCCCGCGCAGACGAGCAGTACTTC.

The chain is built from TRBV27 and TRBJ2-5; TRBD2 matches 12 bases. The CDR3 length is 14 residues. V gave up 5 bases and J gave up 5 bases; unmatched junction bases: 3. Germline assignment: CDR1 MNHEY and CDR2 SMNVEV (reference sequence). Here the CDR3 reads CASSRLAGVETQYF. The CDR3 nucleotides read TGTGCCAGCAGTCGACTAGCGGGGGTTGAGACCCAGTACTTC.

J is TRBJ1-3 and V is TRBV5-1, with D perhaps TRBD1 (5 bases). The germline V gene has CDR1 SGHRS and CDR2 YFSETQ. This CDR3 is 15 amino acids long. V was shortened by 4 bases and J by 0 bases, with 11 bases between the two germline ends. CDR3 protein: CASSRDGYSGNTIYF. CDR3 coding DNA: TGCGCCAGCAGCCGGGACGGTTACTCTGGAAACACCATATATTTT.

The V and J genes are TRBV19 and TRBJ1-6, with 8 bases matching TRBD1. Looked up from germline, CDR1 is LNHDA and CDR2 is SQIVND (reference sequence). The CDR3 length is 16 residues. Losses at the gene ends were 6 bases for V and 6 bases for J; bases not matched to a gene: 10. CDR3 amino acids: CASRRDRQGTNSPLHF. The CDR3 coding sequence is TGTGCCAGTAGACGCGATCGACAGGGGACTAATTCACCCCTCCACTTT. The full variable domain, in which reference TRBV19 and TRBJ1-6 provide the parts outside the CDR3, is DGGITQSPKYLFRKEGQNVTLSCEQNLNHDAMYWYRQDPGQGLRLIYYSQIVNDFQKGDIAEGYSVSREKKESFPLTVTSAQKNPTAFYLCASRRDRQGTNSPLHFGNGTRLTVT.

The genes are TRBV7-8 and TRBJ2-3, with D possibly TRBD2 on 7 matching bases. The CDR3 has 17 residues. CDR1 is SGHVS and CDR2 is FQNEAQ in the germline V gene. V was shortened by 2 bases and J by 2 bases, with 17 bases between the two germline ends. The CDR3 bases are TGTGCCAGCAGCTTACAAGTTGCGGGGGCGACCACAGATACGCAGTATTTT. Protein product: CASSLQVAGATTDTQYF.

The V and J genes are TRBV6-5 and TRBJ1-3, with unresolved D. Trimming shortened V by 5 bases and J by 3 bases, and 14 bases separated the two germline ends. Per the germline V gene, CDR1 is MNHEY and CDR2 is SVGAGI. The CDR3 consists of 15 residues. For the CDR3, the DNA is TGTGCCAGCAGTCCGAGGTGGGATAGTGGAAACACCATATATTTT. It yields the protein CASSPRWDSGNTIYF.

This chain joins TRBV5-1 and TRBJ1-1; D possibly corresponds to TRBD1 (6 bases). From germline, CDR1 is SGHRS and CDR2 YFSETQ. The V gene lost 0 bases and the J gene lost 1 base, with 10 bases spanning the gap. The CDR3 is made up of 15 amino acids. For the CDR3, the DNA is TGCGCCAGCAGCTTGGAGACGGGACAGAACACTGAAGCTTTCTTT. This gives the protein CASSLETGQNTEAFF. Full variable domain (rest looked up from reference TRBV5-1 and TRBJ1-1): KAGVTQTPRYLIKTRGQQVTLSCSPISGHRSVSWYQQTPGQGLQFLFEYFSETQRNKGNFPGRFSGRQFSNSRSEMNVSTLELGDSALYLCASSLETGQNTEAFFGQGTRLTVV.

CDR3 DNA sequence: TGTGCCAGCAGTTTTGACAGTGGCTACACCTTC. Translated, it gives CASSFDSGYTF. The chain combines TRBV6-6 with TRBJ1-2; the D gene is possibly TRBD1 (5 bases). This CDR3 is built from 11 residues. In germline, CDR1 is MNHNY, CDR2 SVGAGI (reference sequence). The V end lost 4 bases, the J end lost 7 bases, and 7 bases lay between the germline ends.

With respect to this clone: The sample contains more than one DNA sequence encoding this CDR3. The genes are TRBV5-1 and TRBJ2-1; a weak D match, TRBD2 (6 bases). This CDR3 has 13 residues. CDR1 SGHRS and CDR2 YFSETQ come from the germline V gene. With 4 bases removed from V and 5 bases from J, the gap between germline ends came to 10 bases. The CDR3 DNA reads TGCGCCAGCAGCCCGACGGGGGACAATGAGCAGTTCTTC. Residues: CASSPTGDNEQFF.

This chain connects TRBV4-1 to TRBJ1-2, with 12 positions matching TRBD1. The germline CDR1 and CDR2 sequences are MGHRA and YSYEKL. The CDR3 consists of 16 residues. With 3 bases clipped from V and 8 bases from J, the junction kept 10 bases outside the gene matches. DNA for the CDR3: TGCGCCAGCAGCCAGGGACAGGGGGCGCTTTCGTGGGGCTACACCTTC. Its protein is CASSQGQGALSWGYTF.

This clone was detected a few times. The V and J genes are TRBV6-6 and TRBJ2-3, with TRBD1 matching 8 bases. V lost 6 bases to trimming and J lost 3 bases; unmatched junction nucleotides: 5. Germline V CDR1 and CDR2: MNHNY, SVGAGI (reference sequence). The CDR3 runs to 14 residues. The CDR3 sequence: CASSHRGWTDTQYF. As DNA, the CDR3 is TGTGCCAGCAGCCACAGGGGGTGGACAGATACGCAGTATTTT.

The genes are TRBV7-2 and TRBJ2-5, with D perhaps matching TRBD1 or TRBD2 (5 bases each). CDR1 is SGHTA and CDR2 is FQGNSA in the germline V gene. V was cut by 7 bases and J by 4 bases, with 13 bases left in between. CDR3 length: 13 residues. CDR3 in DNA: TGTGCCAGCAAAGGGGCGGCGGGAGAGACCCAGTACTTC. Its protein product is CASKGAAGETQYF.

This rearrangement joins TRBV7-6 to TRBJ1-4; D unclear. V lost 5 bases and J lost 2, with 15 bases in between. Germline CDR1 is SGHVS and CDR2 is FNYEAQ. CDR3 length: 16 amino acids. CDR3 residues: CASSPQGAGTNEKLFF. The CDR3 region has the DNA TGTGCCAGCAGCCCGCAAGGAGCGGGCACTAATGAAAAACTGTTTTTT.

The rearrangement links TRBV29-1 to TRBJ1-1; unclear D gene. The V end was cut by 0 bases, the J end by 11 bases, with 13 bases between. Germline CDR1 and CDR2: SQVTM and ANQGSEA. The CDR3 runs to 12 residues. The DNA of the CDR3 is TGCAGCGTTGAAGATCGGTCGGAGGTGGCTTTCTTT. Protein sequence: CSVEDRSEVAFF.